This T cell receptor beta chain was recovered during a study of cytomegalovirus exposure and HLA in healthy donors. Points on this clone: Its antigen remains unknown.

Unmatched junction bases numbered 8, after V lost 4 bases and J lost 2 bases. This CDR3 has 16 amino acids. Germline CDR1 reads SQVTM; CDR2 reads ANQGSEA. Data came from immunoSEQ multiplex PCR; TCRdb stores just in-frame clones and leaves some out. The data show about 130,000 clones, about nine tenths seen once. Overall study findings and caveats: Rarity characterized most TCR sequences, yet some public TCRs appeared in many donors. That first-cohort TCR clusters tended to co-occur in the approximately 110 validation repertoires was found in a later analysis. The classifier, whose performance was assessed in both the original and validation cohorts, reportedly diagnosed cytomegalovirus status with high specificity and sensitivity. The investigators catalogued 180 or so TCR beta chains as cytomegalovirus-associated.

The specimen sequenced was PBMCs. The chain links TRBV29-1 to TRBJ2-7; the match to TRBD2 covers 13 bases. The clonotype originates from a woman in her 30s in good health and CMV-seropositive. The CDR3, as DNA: TGCAGCGTTGGGACTAGCGGGAGTAAATCCCCCTACGAGCAGTACTTC. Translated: CSVGTSGSKSPYEQYF.